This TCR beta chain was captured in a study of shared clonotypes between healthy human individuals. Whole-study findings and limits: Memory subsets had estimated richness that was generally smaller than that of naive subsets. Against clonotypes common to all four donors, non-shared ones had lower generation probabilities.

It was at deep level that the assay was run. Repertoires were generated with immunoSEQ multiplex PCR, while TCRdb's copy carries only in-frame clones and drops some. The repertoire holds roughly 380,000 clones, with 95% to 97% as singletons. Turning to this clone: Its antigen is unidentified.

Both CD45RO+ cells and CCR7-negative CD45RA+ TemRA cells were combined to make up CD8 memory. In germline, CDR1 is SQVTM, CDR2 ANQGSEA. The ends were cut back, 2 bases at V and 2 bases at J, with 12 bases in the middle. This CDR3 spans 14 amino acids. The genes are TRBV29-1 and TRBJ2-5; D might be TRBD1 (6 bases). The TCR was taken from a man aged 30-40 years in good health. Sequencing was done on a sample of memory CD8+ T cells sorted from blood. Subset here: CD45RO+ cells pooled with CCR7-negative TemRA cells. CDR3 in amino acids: CSVEPSGVQETQYF. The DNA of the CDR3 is TGCAGCGTTGAACCTTCAGGGGTTCAAGAGACCCAGTACTTC.